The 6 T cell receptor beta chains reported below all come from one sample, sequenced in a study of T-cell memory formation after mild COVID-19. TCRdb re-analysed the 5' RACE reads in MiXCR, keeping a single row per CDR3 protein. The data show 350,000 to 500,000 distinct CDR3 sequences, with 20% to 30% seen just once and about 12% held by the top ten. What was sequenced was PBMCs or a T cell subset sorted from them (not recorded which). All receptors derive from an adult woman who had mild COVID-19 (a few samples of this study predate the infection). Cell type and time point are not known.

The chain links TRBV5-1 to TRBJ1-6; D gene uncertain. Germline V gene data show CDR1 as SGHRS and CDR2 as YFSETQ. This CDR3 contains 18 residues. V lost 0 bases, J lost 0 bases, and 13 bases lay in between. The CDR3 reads CASSLVGVQSSYNSPLHF. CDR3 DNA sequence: TGCGCCAGCAGCTTGGTTGGGGTCCAGAGCTCCTATAATTCACCCCTCCACTTT.

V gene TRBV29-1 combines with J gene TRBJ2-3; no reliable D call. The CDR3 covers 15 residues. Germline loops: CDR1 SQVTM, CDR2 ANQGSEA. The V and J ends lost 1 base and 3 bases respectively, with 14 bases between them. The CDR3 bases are TGCAGCGTTGAAGTAGGGATCCCTAATACAGATACGCAGTATTTT. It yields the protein CSVEVGIPNTDTQYF.

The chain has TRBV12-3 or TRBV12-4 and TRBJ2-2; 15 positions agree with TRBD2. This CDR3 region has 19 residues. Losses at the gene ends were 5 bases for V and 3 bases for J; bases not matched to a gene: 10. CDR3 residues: CASSTSGTSGRWDTGELFF. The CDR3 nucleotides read TGTGCCAGCAGTACATCCGGGACTAGCGGGAGGTGGGACACCGGGGAGCTGTTTTTT.

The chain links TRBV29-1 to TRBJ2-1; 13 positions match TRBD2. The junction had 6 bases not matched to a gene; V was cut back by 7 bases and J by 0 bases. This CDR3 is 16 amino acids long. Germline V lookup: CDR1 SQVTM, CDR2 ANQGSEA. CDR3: CSAGGTSGVSYNEQFF. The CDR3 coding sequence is TGCAGCGCTGGGGGGACTAGCGGGGTCTCCTACAATGAGCAGTTCTTC.

The chain's CDR3 is CSARIEGGATQETQYF. CDR3 in DNA: TGCAGTGCTAGAATTGAAGGGGGTGCTACCCAAGAGACCCAGTACTTC. This chain connects TRBV20-1 to TRBJ2-5; D may be TRBD1 (6 bases). V dropped 2 bases and J dropped 1 base, with 17 bases sitting between them. The CDR3 spans 16 residues. Germline CDR1 and CDR2: DFQATT and SNEGSKA (reference sequence).

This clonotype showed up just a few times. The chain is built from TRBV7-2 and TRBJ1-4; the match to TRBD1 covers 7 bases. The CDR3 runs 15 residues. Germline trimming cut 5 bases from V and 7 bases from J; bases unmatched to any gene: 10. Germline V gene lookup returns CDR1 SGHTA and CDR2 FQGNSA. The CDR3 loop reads CASSTFTGDREKLFF. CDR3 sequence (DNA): TGTGCCAGCAGCACATTTACAGGGGATCGTGAAAAACTGTTTTTT.